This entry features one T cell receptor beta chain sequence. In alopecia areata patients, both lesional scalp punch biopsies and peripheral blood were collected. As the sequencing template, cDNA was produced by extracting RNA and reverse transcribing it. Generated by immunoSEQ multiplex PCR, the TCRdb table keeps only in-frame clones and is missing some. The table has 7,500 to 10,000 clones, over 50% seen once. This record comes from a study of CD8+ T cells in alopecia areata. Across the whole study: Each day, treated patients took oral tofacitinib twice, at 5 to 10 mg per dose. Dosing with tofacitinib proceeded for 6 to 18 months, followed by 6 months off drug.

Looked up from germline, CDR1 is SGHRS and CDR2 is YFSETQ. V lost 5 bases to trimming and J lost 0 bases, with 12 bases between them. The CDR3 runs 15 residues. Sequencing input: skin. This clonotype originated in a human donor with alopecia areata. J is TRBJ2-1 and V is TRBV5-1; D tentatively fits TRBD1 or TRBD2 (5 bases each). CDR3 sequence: CASSPGTSSYNEQFF. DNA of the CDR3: TGCGCCAGCAGTCCCGGGACCTCCTCCTACAATGAGCAGTTCTTC.